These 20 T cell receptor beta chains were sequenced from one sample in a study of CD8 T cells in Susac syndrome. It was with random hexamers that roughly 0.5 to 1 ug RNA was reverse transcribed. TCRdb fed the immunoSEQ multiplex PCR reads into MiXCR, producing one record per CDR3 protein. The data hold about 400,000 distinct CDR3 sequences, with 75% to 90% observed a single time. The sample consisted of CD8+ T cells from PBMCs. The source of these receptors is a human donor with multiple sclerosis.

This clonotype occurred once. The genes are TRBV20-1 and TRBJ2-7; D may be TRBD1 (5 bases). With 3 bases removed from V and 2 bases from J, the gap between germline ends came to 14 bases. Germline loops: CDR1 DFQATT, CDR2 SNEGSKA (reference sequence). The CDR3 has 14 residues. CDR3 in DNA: TGCAGTGCTAGGGACATCCAGAGACCCTACGAGCAGTACTTC. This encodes CSARDIQRPYEQYF.

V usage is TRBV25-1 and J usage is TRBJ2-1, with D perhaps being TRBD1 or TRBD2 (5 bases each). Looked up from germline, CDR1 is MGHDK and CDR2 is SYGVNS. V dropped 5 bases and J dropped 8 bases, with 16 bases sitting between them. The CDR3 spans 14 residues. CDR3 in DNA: TGTGCCAGCAGTATCCGGATCAGGGACGATGAGCAGTTCTTC. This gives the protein CASSIRIRDDEQFF.

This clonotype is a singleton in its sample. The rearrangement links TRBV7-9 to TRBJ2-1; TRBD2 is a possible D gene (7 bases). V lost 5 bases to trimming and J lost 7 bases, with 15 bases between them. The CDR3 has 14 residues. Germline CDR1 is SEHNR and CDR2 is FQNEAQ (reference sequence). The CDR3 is CASSVGGGMNEQFF. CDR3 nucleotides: TGTGCCAGCAGCGTAGGGGGAGGGATGAATGAGCAGTTCTTC. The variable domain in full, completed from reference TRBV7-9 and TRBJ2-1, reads DTGVSQNPRHKITKRGQNVTFRCDPISEHNRLYWYRQTLGQGPEFLTYFQNEAQLEKSRLLSDRFSAERPKGSFSTLEIQRTEQGDSAMYLCASSVGGGMNEQFFGPGTRLTVL.

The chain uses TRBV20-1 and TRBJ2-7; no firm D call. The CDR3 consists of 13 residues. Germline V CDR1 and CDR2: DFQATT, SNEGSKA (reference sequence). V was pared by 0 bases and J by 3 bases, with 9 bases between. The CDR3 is CSARDPGRYEQYF. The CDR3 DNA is TGCAGTGCTAGAGATCCGGGCCGCTACGAGCAGTACTTC.

The CDR3 sequence is CASSIGTEFNQPQHF. The CDR3 DNA follows: TGTGCCAGCAGCATCGGGACGGAATTCAATCAGCCCCAGCATTTT. The gene calls are TRBV7-9 and TRBJ1-5; possible D gene TRBD1, 5 bases. This CDR3 contains 15 residues. V lost 5 bases to trimming and J lost 3 bases, with 14 bases between them. Germline assignment: CDR1 SEHNR and CDR2 FQNEAQ (reference sequence).

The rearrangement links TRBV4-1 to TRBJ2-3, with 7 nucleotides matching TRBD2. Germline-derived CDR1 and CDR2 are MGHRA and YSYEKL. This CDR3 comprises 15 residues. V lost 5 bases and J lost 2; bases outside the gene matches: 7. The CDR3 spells CASSIASGYTDTQYF. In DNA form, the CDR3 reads TGCGCCAGCAGCATTGCTAGCGGATACACAGATACGCAGTATTTT.

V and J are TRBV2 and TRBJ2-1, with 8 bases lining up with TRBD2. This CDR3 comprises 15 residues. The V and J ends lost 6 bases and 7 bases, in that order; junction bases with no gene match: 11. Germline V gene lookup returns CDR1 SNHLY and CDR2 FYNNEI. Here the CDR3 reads CASRPGLAVGNEQFF. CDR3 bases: TGTGCCAGCAGACCCGGACTAGCTGTTGGGAATGAGCAGTTCTTC.

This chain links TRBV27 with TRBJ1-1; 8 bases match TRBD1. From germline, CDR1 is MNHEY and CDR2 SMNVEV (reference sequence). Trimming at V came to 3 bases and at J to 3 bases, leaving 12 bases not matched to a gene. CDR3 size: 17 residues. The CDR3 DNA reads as TGTGCCAGCAGTTTCTCTCGACAGGGGCCGAGGGACACTGAAGCTTTCTTT. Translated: CASSFSRQGPRDTEAFF.

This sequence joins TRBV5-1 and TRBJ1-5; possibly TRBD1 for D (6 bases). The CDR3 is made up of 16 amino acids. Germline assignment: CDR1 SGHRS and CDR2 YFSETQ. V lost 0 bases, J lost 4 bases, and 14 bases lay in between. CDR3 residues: CASSLVRTESNQPQHF. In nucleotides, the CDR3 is TGCGCCAGCAGCTTGGTAAGGACAGAATCGAATCAGCCCCAGCATTTT.

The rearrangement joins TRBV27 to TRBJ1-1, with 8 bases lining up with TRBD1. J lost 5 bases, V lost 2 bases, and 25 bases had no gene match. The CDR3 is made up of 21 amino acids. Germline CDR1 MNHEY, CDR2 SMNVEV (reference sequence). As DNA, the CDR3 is TGTGCCAGCAGTTTAATCAAGGACAGGGATGCCCTGTCCGGGGCAGGGACTGAAGCTTTCTTT. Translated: CASSLIKDRDALSGAGTEAFF.

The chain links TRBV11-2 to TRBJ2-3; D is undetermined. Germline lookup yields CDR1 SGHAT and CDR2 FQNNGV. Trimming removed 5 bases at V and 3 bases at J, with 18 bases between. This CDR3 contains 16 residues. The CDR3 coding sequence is TGTGCCAGCAGCCCCCCCCTGTGGAATGATACAGATACGCAGTATTTT. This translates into CASSPPLWNDTDTQYF. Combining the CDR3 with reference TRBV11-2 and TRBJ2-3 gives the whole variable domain EAGVAQSPRYKIIEKRQSVAFWCNPISGHATLYWYQQILGQGPKLLIQFQNNGVVDDSQLPKDRFSAERLKGVDSTLKIQPAKLEDSAVYLCASSPPLWNDTDTQYFGPGTRLTVL.

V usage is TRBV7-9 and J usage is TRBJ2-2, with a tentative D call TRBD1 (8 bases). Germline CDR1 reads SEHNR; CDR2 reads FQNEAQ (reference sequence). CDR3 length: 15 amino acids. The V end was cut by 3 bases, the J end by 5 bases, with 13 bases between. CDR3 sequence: CASSFDRGGTGELFF. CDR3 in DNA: TGTGCCAGCAGCTTCGACAGGGGAGGGACCGGGGAGCTGTTTTTT. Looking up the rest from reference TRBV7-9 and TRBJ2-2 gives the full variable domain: DTGVSQNPRHKITKRGQNVTFRCDPISEHNRLYWYRQTLGQGPEFLTYFQNEAQLEKSRLLSDRFSAERPKGSFSTLEIQRTEQGDSAMYLCASSFDRGGTGELFFGEGSRLTVL.

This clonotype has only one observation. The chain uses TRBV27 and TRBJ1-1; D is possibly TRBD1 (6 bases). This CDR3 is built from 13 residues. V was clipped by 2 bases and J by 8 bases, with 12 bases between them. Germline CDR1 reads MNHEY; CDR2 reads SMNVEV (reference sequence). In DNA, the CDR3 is TGTGCCAGCAGTTTAAGCAGAAGGGGGGAAGCTTTCTTT. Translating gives CASSLSRRGEAFF.

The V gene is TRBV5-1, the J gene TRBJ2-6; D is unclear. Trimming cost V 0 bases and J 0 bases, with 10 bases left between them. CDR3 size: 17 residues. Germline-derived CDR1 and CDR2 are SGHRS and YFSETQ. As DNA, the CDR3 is TGCGCCAGCAGCTTGGAGGCGACGGGCTCTGGGGCCAACGTCCTGACTTTC. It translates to CASSLEATGSGANVLTF.

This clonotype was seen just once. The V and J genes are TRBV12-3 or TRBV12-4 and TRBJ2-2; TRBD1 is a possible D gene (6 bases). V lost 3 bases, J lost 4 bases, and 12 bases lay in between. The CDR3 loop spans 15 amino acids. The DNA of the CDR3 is TGTGCCAGCAGTTTGTCAGGGGATGTCACCGGGGAGCTGTTTTTT. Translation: CASSLSGDVTGELFF.

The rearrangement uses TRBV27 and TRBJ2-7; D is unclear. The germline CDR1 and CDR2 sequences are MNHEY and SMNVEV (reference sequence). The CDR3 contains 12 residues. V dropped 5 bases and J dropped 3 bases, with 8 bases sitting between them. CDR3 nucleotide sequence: TGTGCCAGCAGTCCCTCAGGCTACGAGCAGTACTTC. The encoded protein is CASSPSGYEQYF.

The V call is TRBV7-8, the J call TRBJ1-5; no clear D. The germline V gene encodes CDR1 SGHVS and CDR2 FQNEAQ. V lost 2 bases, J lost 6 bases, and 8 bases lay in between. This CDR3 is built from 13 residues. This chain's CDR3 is CASSLLSGQPQHF. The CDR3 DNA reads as TGTGCCAGCAGCTTACTGTCTGGTCAGCCCCAGCATTTT.

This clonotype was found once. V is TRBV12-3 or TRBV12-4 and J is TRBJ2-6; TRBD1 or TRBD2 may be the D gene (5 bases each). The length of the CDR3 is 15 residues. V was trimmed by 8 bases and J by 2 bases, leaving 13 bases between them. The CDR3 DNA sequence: TGTGCCAGCGGGAGCAGGGAGCCTGGGGCCAACGTCCTGACTTTC. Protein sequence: CASGSREPGANVLTF.

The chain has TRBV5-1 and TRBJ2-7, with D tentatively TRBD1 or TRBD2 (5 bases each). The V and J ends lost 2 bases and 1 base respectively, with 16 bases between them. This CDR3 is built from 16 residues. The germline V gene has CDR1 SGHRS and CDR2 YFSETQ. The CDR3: CASSFSRDAGSYEQYF. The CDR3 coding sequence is TGCGCCAGCAGCTTTTCCCGGGACGCAGGATCCTACGAGCAGTACTTC. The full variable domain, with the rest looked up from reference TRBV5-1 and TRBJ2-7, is KAGVTQTPRYLIKTRGQQVTLSCSPISGHRSVSWYQQTPGQGLQFLFEYFSETQRNKGNFPGRFSGRQFSNSRSEMNVSTLELGDSALYLCASSFSRDAGSYEQYFGPGTRLTVT.

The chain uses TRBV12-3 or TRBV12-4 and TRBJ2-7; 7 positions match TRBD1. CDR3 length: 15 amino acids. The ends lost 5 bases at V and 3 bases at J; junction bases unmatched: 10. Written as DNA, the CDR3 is TGTGCCAGCAGTCCCCTCCGGGACAGTCTCTACGAGCAGTACTTC. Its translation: CASSPLRDSLYEQYF.